A single sample gave rise to the 13 T cell receptor beta chains below, sequenced in a study of blood T cells in healthy people across ages. A sample-barcoded 5' primer and a J-beta primer mix were used in a second PCR of about 7 to 12 cycles. TCRdb used MiXCR to reprocess the 5' RACE reads, holding one entry per CDR3 protein. This table has roughly 1,500,000 distinct CDR3 sequences, approximately 40% appearing once. Sequenced: blood. The receptors stem from a young woman in good health.

This clonotype has ten or more counts. The genes are TRBV9 and TRBJ2-1; 8 nucleotides match TRBD2. CDR3 length: 15 amino acids. Unmatched junction bases numbered 3, after V lost 0 bases and J lost 4 bases. The germline CDR1 and CDR2 sequences are SGDLS and YYNGEE. The CDR3 sequence: CASSVGTSGYNEQFF. The DNA for the CDR3 is TGTGCCAGCAGCGTAGGAACTAGCGGTTACAATGAGCAGTTCTTC.

V and J are TRBV12-3 or TRBV12-4 and TRBJ1-4, with no clear D. Trimming left V 5 bases short and J 5 bases short, with 3 bases between. The CDR3 consists of 11 residues. CDR3 DNA: TGTGCCAGCAGTATGAATGAAAAACTGTTTTTT. As protein: CASSMNEKLFF.

This clonotype turned up a few times. The chain links TRBV18 to TRBJ2-1, with D possibly matching TRBD1 (6 bases). V lost 1 base and J lost 10, with 14 bases in between. This CDR3 comprises 14 residues. The germline CDR1 and CDR2 sequences are KGHSH and LQKENI. CDR3 DNA: TGTGCCAGCTCACCACTACCAGGGGTTCACGAGCAGTTCTTC. It specifies CASSPLPGVHEQFF.

Details on this clonotype: At one end, the junction sequence differs from germline, possibly due to a read error. V usage is TRBV5-5 and J usage is TRBJ1-2; no clear D. The V gene's germline CDR1 is SGHKS and CDR2 YYEKEE (reference sequence). CDR3 size: 16 residues. In DNA form, the CDR3 reads TGTGCCAACAGCTTGGGATCGGCAGGCCCGAACTATGGCTACACCTTC. Translated, it gives CANSLGSAGPNYGYTF.

This rearrangement joins TRBV28 to TRBJ2-1, with 9 nucleotides matching TRBD2. The CDR3 length is 16 residues. Per the germline V gene, CDR1 is MDHEN and CDR2 is SYDVKM. V shed 6 bases, J shed 4 bases, and the junction held 10 bases outside the gene matches. This chain's CDR3 is CASRGIAGAYYNEQFF. CDR3 DNA sequence: TGTGCCAGCAGAGGGATAGCGGGAGCCTATTACAATGAGCAGTTCTTC.

This clonotype was detected only a few times. J is TRBJ2-4 and V is TRBV16; D unresolved. V dropped 1 base and J dropped 8 bases, with 12 bases sitting between them. The CDR3 totals 14 residues. Germline V CDR1 and CDR2: KGHSY, FQNENV. The CDR3 coding sequence is TGTGCCAGCAGCCAATTGGGCCTTTCCCACATTCAGTACTTC. Protein: CASSQLGLSHIQYF.

The chain uses TRBV5-1 and TRBJ2-1; D may be TRBD2 (7 bases). Trimming took off 4 bases at V and 4 bases at J, with 27 bases between the two ends. Germline assignment: CDR1 SGHRS and CDR2 YFSETQ. This CDR3 is 19 amino acids long. The CDR3 is CASSPTRGPMGGGYNEQFF. The CDR3 DNA is TGCGCCAGCAGCCCAACCCGGGGCCCAATGGGAGGGGGTTACAATGAGCAGTTCTTC.

This clonotype has a handful of counts. The chain is built from TRBV20-1 and TRBJ1-2; D is undetermined. The V end was cut by 0 bases, the J end by 8 bases, with 10 bases between. CDR1 and CDR2 from the germline V gene are DFQATT and SNEGSKA (reference sequence). This CDR3 is 12 amino acids long. The CDR3 sequence is CSARDRAGGYTF. The CDR3 region has the DNA TGCAGTGCTAGAGATAGGGCGGGCGGCTACACCTTC.

This clonotype has just a few counts. The chain is built from TRBV9 and TRBJ1-1, with TRBD1 as a possible D gene (5 bases). The CDR3 has 15 residues. Trimming stripped 2 bases from V and 1 base from J, with 12 bases between. Germline V CDR1 and CDR2: SGDLS, YYNGEE. CDR3 DNA: TGTGCCAGCAGCGTCGGGGGGTCAGGGAACACTGAAGCTTTCTTT. This sequence encodes CASSVGGSGNTEAFF.

The chain has TRBV9 and TRBJ1-2, with D possibly being TRBD1 (6 bases). V lost 3 bases and J 1 base, leaving 13 bases between the germline ends. This CDR3 is built from 15 residues. Germline V gene sequence: CDR1 SGDLS, CDR2 YYNGEE. The CDR3 DNA is TGTGCCAGCAGCGCCCATTGGGACATTAACTATGGCTACACCTTC. This sequence encodes CASSAHWDINYGYTF.

The chain has TRBV3-1 and TRBJ1-4, with D maybe TRBD1 (5 bases). Per the germline V gene, CDR1 is LGHDT and CDR2 is YNNKEL (reference sequence). This CDR3 has 16 residues. V shed 3 bases and J shed 1 base, with 12 bases lying between them. The CDR3: CASSQPGGETNEKLFF. CDR3 sequence (DNA): TGTGCCAGCAGCCAGCCCGGGGGGGAAACTAATGAAAAACTGTTTTTT.

The chain joins TRBV4-1 to TRBJ2-3; a possible D gene is TRBD2 (5 bases). V was pared by 4 bases and J by 1 base, with 15 bases between. Germline V gene data show CDR1 as MGHRA and CDR2 as YSYEKL. CDR3 length: 16 residues. Written as DNA, the CDR3 is TGCGCCAGCAGCCTTATGGGAGTAAGCGGCACAGATACGCAGTATTTT. Protein sequence: CASSLMGVSGTDTQYF.

The J gene is TRBJ2-2, the V gene TRBV6-5; 10 nucleotides agree with TRBD2. Unmatched junction bases numbered 8, after V lost 5 bases and J lost 5 bases. CDR1 and CDR2 from the germline V gene are MNHEY and SVGAGI. This CDR3 spans 16 amino acids. As DNA, the CDR3 is TGTGCCAGCAGTCAATCTAGCGGGAGAGGGACCGGGGAGCTGTTTTTT. Translation gives CASSQSSGRGTGELFF.